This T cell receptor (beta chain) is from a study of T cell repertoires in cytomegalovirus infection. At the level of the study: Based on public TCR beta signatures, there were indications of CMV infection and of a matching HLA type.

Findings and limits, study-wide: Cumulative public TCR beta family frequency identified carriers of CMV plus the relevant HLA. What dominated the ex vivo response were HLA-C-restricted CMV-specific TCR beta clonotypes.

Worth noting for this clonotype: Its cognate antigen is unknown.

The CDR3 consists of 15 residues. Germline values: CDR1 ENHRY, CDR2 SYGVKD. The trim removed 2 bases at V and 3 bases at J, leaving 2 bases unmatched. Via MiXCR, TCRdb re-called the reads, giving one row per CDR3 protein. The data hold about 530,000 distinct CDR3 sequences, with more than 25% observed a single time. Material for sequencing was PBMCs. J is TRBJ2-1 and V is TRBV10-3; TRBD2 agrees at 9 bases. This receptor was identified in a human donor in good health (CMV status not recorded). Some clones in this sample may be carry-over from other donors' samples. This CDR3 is CAISEGREGYNEQFF. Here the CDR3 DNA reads TGTGCCATCAGTGAGGGGCGGGAGGGCTACAATGAGCAGTTCTTC.